A single T cell receptor (beta chain) is shown here with its context. Its specificity is not known. These data originate in a study of T-cell reconstitution after alpha-beta-depleted transplantation in children. The study's findings and limits: Elevated TCRbeta diversity at day 60 was traced, in some patients, to surviving recipient T cells and thymic progenitors. The main origin of T-cell counts and diversity one year after transplant was newly produced T cells. The study reportedly traced alpha-beta T cells about two months after transplant to several hundred expanded graft clones.

It was with unique molecular identifiers that the TCRbeta library was prepared. A single record per CDR3 protein comes from TCRdb applying MiXCR to the PCR reads. The data hold some 100,000 distinct CDR3 sequences, with less than 25% observed a single time. Per germline, CDR1 MNHNY and CDR2 SVGAGI (reference sequence). V lost 5 bases and J lost 6, with 5 bases in between. This CDR3 has 12 amino acids. The rearrangement uses TRBV6-6 and TRBJ1-6; D gene uncertain. This clonotype was obtained from a boy aged 2 to 10 with acute lymphoblastic leukemia, due to receive a stem cell transplant. Sequencing was performed on PBMCs, taken before TCRalphabeta/CD19-depleted stem cell transplant. CDR3 in DNA: TGTGCCAGCAGTCTGCCTAATTCACCCCTCCACTTT. Its translation is CASSLPNSPLHF.